These 24 T cell receptor beta chains came from one sample sequenced in a study of cytomegalovirus exposure and HLA in healthy donors. Both 60 Vbeta primers and 13 Jbeta primers went into the PCR. Some clones are missing from TCRdb's copy, which holds only in-frame ones; the method was immunoSEQ multiplex PCR. The sample yields about 110,000 clones, around 81% seen once. Sequencing was performed on PBMCs. These receptors were collected from a woman aged 30 to 39 in good health and CMV-seronegative.

This clone was counted only a few times. The chain employs TRBV10-1 and TRBJ1-5, with TRBD1 as a possible D gene (6 bases). The germline V gene encodes CDR1 WNHNN and CDR2 SYGVQD (reference sequence). V dropped 10 bases and J dropped 7 bases, with 26 bases sitting between them. The CDR3 contains 16 residues. CDR3 protein: CAKKGVDSRGSQPQHF. DNA of the CDR3: TGCGCCAAGAAAGGTGTGGACAGTCGGGGTTCGCAGCCCCAGCATTTT.

The chain has TRBV9 and TRBJ2-1; 11 bases map to TRBD2. J lost 4 bases, V lost 3 bases, and 6 bases had no gene match. The V gene's germline CDR1 is SGDLS and CDR2 YYNGEE. CDR3 length equals 16 residues. The CDR3: CASSAPLAGEYNEQFF. The CDR3 bases are TGTGCCAGCAGCGCCCCACTAGCGGGAGAGTACAATGAGCAGTTCTTC.

The chain is built from TRBV6-5 and TRBJ1-1; D is possibly TRBD1 (5 bases). V lost 5 bases and J 4 bases, leaving 11 bases between the germline ends. The CDR3 is 13 residues long. Per germline, CDR1 MNHEY and CDR2 SVGAGI. The CDR3: CASSTGGSTEAFF. The CDR3 bases are TGTGCCAGCAGTACGGGGGGTTCCACTGAAGCTTTCTTT.

The chain recombines TRBV28 with TRBJ1-4; D is ambiguous. Germline CDR1 reads MDHEN; CDR2 reads SYDVKM. Trimming removed 4 bases at V and 0 bases at J, with 6 bases between. The CDR3 has 14 amino acids. CDR3 nucleotide sequence: TGTGCCAGCAGTTGGGCTACAACTAATGAAAAACTGTTTTTT. Amino acids: CASSWATTNEKLFF.

The V and J genes are TRBV15 and TRBJ1-2; 8 nucleotides line up with TRBD1. V gave up 1 base and J gave up 6 bases; unmatched junction bases: 4. This CDR3 has 14 residues. The germline V gene encodes CDR1 LNHNV and CDR2 YYDKDF (reference sequence). CDR3 nucleotides: TGTGCCACCAGCAGAGGGACAGGGAGGGATGGCTACACCTTC. This sequence encodes CATSRGTGRDGYTF.

The V call is TRBV5-6, the J call TRBJ2-2; 11 nucleotides line up with TRBD2. Germline CDR1 is SGHDT and CDR2 is YYEEEE. The J segment lost 4 bases and the V segment lost 5 bases, leaving 7 bases of the junction unmatched. The CDR3 has 16 residues. The CDR3 reads CASRRGLAGSTGELFF. The DNA for the CDR3 is TGTGCCAGCAGGAGAGGACTAGCGGGTTCCACCGGGGAGCTGTTTTTT. The variable domain in full, with the rest retrieved from reference TRBV5-6 and TRBJ2-2, is DAGVTQSPTHLIKTRGQQVTLRCSPKSGHDTVSWYQQALGQGPQFIFQYYEEEERQRGNFPDRFSGHQFPNYSSELNVNALLLGDSALYLCASRRGLAGSTGELFFGEGSRLTVL.

The gene calls are TRBV27 and TRBJ1-5; no clear D gene. The germline V gene has CDR1 MNHEY and CDR2 SMNVEV (reference sequence). The CDR3 runs to 13 residues. The V and J ends lost 2 bases and 9 bases respectively, with 11 bases between them. CDR3 coding DNA: TGTGCCAGCAGTTTAAACAGTATGCTGCCCCAGCATTTT. This sequence encodes CASSLNSMLPQHF.

This clone was observed once. The chain uses TRBV5-1 and TRBJ2-3; D perhaps matches TRBD2 (6 bases). Trimming stripped 4 bases from V and 6 bases from J, with 27 bases between. CDR3 length: 18 residues. Germline-derived CDR1 and CDR2 are SGHRS and YFSETQ. The CDR3 loop reads CASSSPLGSASAGDTQYF. CDR3 DNA: TGCGCCAGCAGCAGCCCTCTGGGGTCGGCTAGCGCGGGGGATACGCAGTATTTT.

The chain joins TRBV19 to TRBJ1-2, with TRBD1 identical over 7 bases. The CDR3 has 16 amino acids. CDR1 and CDR2 (germline): LNHDA, SQIVND (reference sequence). V trimming: 6 bases; J trimming: 5 bases; junction bases outside the gene matches: 15. The CDR3 here is CASSGQDIFTGYGYTF. CDR3 nucleotides: TGTGCCAGTAGCGGACAGGACATCTTTACCGGTTATGGCTACACCTTC.

The V call is TRBV7-7, the J call TRBJ2-1, with 9 bases that match TRBD1. CDR3 length: 16 residues. The V gene's germline CDR1 is SSHAT and CDR2 FNYEAQ (reference sequence). With V trimmed by 1 base and J by 3 bases, 4 bases remained unmatched. This chain's CDR3 is CASSLGQGVGYNEQFF. In DNA, the CDR3 is TGTGCCAGCAGCTTAGGACAGGGGGTGGGCTACAATGAGCAGTTCTTC.

V is TRBV28 and J is TRBJ1-2; D is unresolved. The germline CDR1 and CDR2 sequences are MDHEN and SYDVKM. V shed 2 bases and J shed 1 base, with 8 bases lying between them. The CDR3 has 14 amino acids. CDR3 bases: TGTGCCAGCAGTTTACTACCTTTTAACTATGGCTACACCTTC. It encodes CASSLLPFNYGYTF.

The genes are TRBV6-6 and TRBJ2-1, with D possibly matching TRBD1 (6 bases). V shed 6 bases and J shed 9 bases, with 21 bases lying between them. CDR3 length: 15 amino acids. Per the germline V gene, CDR1 is MNHNY and CDR2 is SVGAGI (reference sequence). CDR3 DNA sequence: TGTGCCAGCAGGGCCGGGACACAGGCTGGCGGTGAGCAGTTCTTC. It specifies CASRAGTQAGGEQFF.

This clone has more than one count but fewer than ten. The V call is TRBV6-6, the J call TRBJ2-1, with 9 bases identical to TRBD2. This CDR3 is 14 amino acids long. Germline V gene lookup returns CDR1 MNHNY and CDR2 SVGAGI (reference sequence). V shed 0 bases and J 12 bases; nucleotides not matched to a gene: 6. The CDR3 coding sequence is TGTGCCAGCAGTTACTCGGGGACTAGCATAACGCAGTTCTTC. Residues: CASSYSGTSITQFF.

The chain links TRBV6-5 to TRBJ1-2, with 10 bases aligning to TRBD1. Trimming cost V 6 bases and J 4 bases; bases outside gene matches: 8. Germline V lookup: CDR1 MNHEY, CDR2 SVGAGI. The CDR3 is 15 residues long. The CDR3, as DNA: TGTGCCAGCAGGTACCGGGACAGGGGACTCTATGGCTACACCTTC. Translation gives CASRYRDRGLYGYTF.

In this sample, this clone turned up once. This chain uses TRBV6-4 with TRBJ2-1; TRBD2 aligns across 12 bases. V lost 5 bases, J lost 2 bases, and 1 base stayed unmatched. Germline-derived CDR1 and CDR2 are MRHNA and SNTAGT. The CDR3 has 15 residues. For the CDR3, the DNA is TGTGCCAGCAGTCTAGCGGGAGGGCCCTACAATGAGCAGTTCTTC. Translated: CASSLAGGPYNEQFF.

The V and J genes are TRBV7-2 and TRBJ2-5; TRBD2 matches at 14 bases. The CDR3 loop spans 16 amino acids. Germline CDR1 SGHTA, CDR2 FQGNSA. The junction had 7 bases not matched to a gene; V was cut back by 5 bases and J by 5 bases. CDR3 sequence reads: CASSSRTSGRRETQYF. The DNA for the CDR3 is TGTGCCAGCAGCAGTCGGACTAGCGGGAGGCGGGAGACCCAGTACTTC.

The rearrangement links TRBV28 to TRBJ2-7, with a weak D call TRBD2 (5 bases). Germline lookup yields CDR1 MDHEN and CDR2 SYDVKM. The CDR3 extends over 13 amino acids. Deletions cut 10 bases from V and 7 bases from J, with 20 bases between. CDR3 in amino acids: CATGGPRMWEQYF. As DNA, the CDR3 is TGTGCCACCGGAGGACCCCGGATGTGGGAGCAGTACTTC.

The chain recombines TRBV25-1 with TRBJ2-7, with 7 bases that match TRBD1. The J segment lost 2 bases and the V segment lost 4 bases, leaving 5 bases of the junction unmatched. Per germline, CDR1 MGHDK and CDR2 SYGVNS. The CDR3 runs 14 residues. The CDR3: CASSGTGFPYEQYF. CDR3 in DNA: TGTGCCAGCAGTGGGACAGGCTTTCCCTACGAGCAGTACTTC.

The chain has TRBV27 and TRBJ1-2; 7 nucleotides agree with TRBD1. This CDR3 contains 14 residues. CDR1 MNHEY and CDR2 SMNVEV come from the germline V gene (reference sequence). V lost 1 base, J lost 7 bases, and 6 bases stayed unmatched. DNA for the CDR3: TGTGCCAGCAGTTTATTAGGGGACAGCGGTGGCTACACCTTC. This gives the protein CASSLLGDSGGYTF.

This clone has only one observation. This chain links TRBV5-1 with TRBJ1-5; tentatively, D is TRBD1 (6 bases). The CDR3 totals 14 residues. Trimming left V 5 bases short and J 4 bases short, with 13 bases between. Germline assignment: CDR1 SGHRS and CDR2 YFSETQ. The CDR3 reads CASSQGTGNQPQHF. The CDR3 nucleotides read TGCGCCAGCAGTCAGGGGACGGGAAATCAGCCCCAGCATTTT.

The chain links TRBV19 to TRBJ2-1; 12 bases are shared with TRBD2. Germline V CDR1 and CDR2: LNHDA, SQIVND (reference sequence). This CDR3 spans 15 amino acids. Germline trimming cut 3 bases from V and 7 bases from J; bases unmatched to any gene: 4. CDR3: CASSMRLAGENEQFF. The CDR3 DNA reads as TGTGCCAGTAGTATGAGACTAGCGGGAGAGAATGAGCAGTTCTTC. Combining the CDR3 with reference TRBV19 and TRBJ2-1 gives the whole variable domain DGGITQSPKYLFRKEGQNVTLSCEQNLNHDAMYWYRQDPGQGLRLIYYSQIVNDFQKGDIAEGYSVSREKKESFPLTVTSAQKNPTAFYLCASSMRLAGENEQFFGPGTRLTVL.

The J gene is TRBJ2-7, the V gene TRBV25-1; D is uncertain. The CDR3 runs to 16 residues. Trimming shortened V by 0 bases and J by 0 bases, and 12 bases separated the two germline ends. Germline V gene lookup returns CDR1 MGHDK and CDR2 SYGVNS. CDR3 loop: CASSEYTAASSYEQYF. CDR3 sequence (DNA): TGTGCCAGCAGTGAATATACGGCGGCTAGCTCCTACGAGCAGTACTTC.

This clone was recorded once. This sequence joins TRBV18 and TRBJ2-5; perhaps TRBD2 as D (5 bases). The CDR3 totals 15 residues. The V gene's germline CDR1 is KGHSH and CDR2 LQKENI. V lost 3 bases to trimming and J lost 5 bases, with 16 bases between them. The CDR3 is CASSPGPGNGETQYF. CDR3 coding DNA: TGTGCCAGCTCACCGGGTCCCGGGAATGGGGAGACCCAGTACTTC.

The rearrangement links TRBV20-1 to TRBJ1-1; D is unclear. Germline V CDR1 and CDR2: DFQATT, SNEGSKA (reference sequence). V lost 0 bases and J 7 bases, leaving 6 bases between the germline ends. This CDR3 region has 11 residues. The CDR3 DNA reads as TGCAGTGCTAGAGAGGCGGGTGAAGCTTTCTTT. Protein product: CSAREAGEAFF.